This record covers a single T cell receptor beta chain. Its antigen is not known. The J segment lost 8 bases and the V segment lost 10 bases, leaving 9 bases of the junction unmatched. The CDR3 covers 13 residues. These data originate in a study of T-cell reconstitution after alpha-beta-depleted transplantation in children. Researchers prepared the TCRbeta library using unique molecular identifiers, the study reports. TCRdb ran MiXCR on the PCR reads and lists one entry per CDR3 protein. Among hundreds of thousands of distinct CDR3 sequences listed, 13% were seen once. Study observations and caveats: Surviving thymic progenitors and recipient T cells were the source of high TCRbeta diversity at day 60 in some patients. T-cell counts and diversity at one year post-transplant came mainly from newly produced T cells. Several hundred rapidly expanded clones from non-depleted graft cells reportedly supplied alpha-beta T cells about two months post-transplant.

The chain couples TRBV12-3 or TRBV12-4 to TRBJ2-1; 9 positions match TRBD1. This TCR was sampled from a girl aged 2 to 9 with congenital amegakaryocytic thrombocytopenia, due to receive a stem cell transplant. Sequencing used PBMCs, obtained before TCRalphabeta/CD19-depleted stem cell transplant. CDR3 nucleotides: TGTGCCACCCAAGAGGACAGGGGCGATGAGCAGTTCTTC. Protein sequence: CATQEDRGDEQFF.